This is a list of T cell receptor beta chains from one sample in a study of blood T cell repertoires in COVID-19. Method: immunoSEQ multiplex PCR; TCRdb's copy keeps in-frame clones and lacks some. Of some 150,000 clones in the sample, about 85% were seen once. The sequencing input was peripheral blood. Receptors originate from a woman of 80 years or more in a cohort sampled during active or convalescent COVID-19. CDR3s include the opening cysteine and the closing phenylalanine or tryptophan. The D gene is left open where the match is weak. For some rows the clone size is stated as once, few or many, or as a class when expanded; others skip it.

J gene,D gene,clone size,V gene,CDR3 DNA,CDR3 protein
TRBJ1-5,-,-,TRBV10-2,TGCGCCAGCAGGAGGCAGGGTGGCAATCAGCCCCAGCATTTT,CASRRQGGNQPQHF
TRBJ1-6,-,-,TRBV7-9,TGTGCCAGCAGCCGGCCCCGGGAACCCAATTCACCCCTCCACTTT,CASSRPREPNSPLHF
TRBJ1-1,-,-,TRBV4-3,TGCGCCAGCAGCCAACTTGCAGGGGTGGTAAGGACTGAAGCTTTCTTT,CASSQLAGVVRTEAFF
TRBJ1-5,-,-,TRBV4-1,TGCGCCAGCAGCCAAGAAGGACATAATGAGAATCAGCCCCAGCATTTT,CASSQEGHNENQPQHF
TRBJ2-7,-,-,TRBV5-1,TGCGCCAGCAGCATCTGGGGCAGGCTCTCCTACGAGCAGTACTTC,CASSIWGRLSYEQYF
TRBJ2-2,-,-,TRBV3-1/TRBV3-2,TGTGCCAGCAGCCAAGTTCGGACTTCGAACACCGGGGAGCTGTTTTTT,CASSQVRTSNTGELFF
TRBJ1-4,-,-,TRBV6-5,TGTGCCAGCAGACAGACAACTAATGAAAAACTGTTTTTT,CASRQTTNEKLFF
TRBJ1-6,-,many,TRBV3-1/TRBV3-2,TGTGCCAGCAGCCAAGGGACAGATAATTCACCCCTCCACTTT,CASSQGTDNSPLHF
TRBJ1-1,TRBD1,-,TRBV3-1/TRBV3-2,TGTGCCAGCAGCTGGGACAGCCAGAACACTGAAGCTTTCTTT,CASSWDSQNTEAFF
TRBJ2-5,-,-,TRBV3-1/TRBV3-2,TGTGCCAGCAGCCAAGGAGGAGGGAAAGAGACCCAGTACTTC,CASSQGGGKETQYF
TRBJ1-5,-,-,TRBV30,TGTGCCTGGAGCACGACAGGTTTTAGCAATCAGCCCCAGCATTTT,CAWSTTGFSNQPQHF
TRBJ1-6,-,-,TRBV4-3,TGCGCCAGCAGCCAAGTCGGGGTAGGATCACCCCTCCACTTT,CASSQVGVGSPLHF
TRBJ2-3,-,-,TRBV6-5,TGTGCCAGCAATGGCGGCTCTACGCAGTATTTT,CASNGGSTQYF
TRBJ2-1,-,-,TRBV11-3,TGTGCCAGCAGCTTAGCTTCTGGCCATGAGCAGTTCTTC,CASSLASGHEQFF
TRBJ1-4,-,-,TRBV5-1,TGCGCCAGCAGCTCGGGGGGTTGGGAAAAACTGTTTTTT,CASSSGGWEKLFF
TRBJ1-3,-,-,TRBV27,TGTGCCAGCAGTTTTACTCCCCAAAGCGGGGGGAGCTCTGGAAACACCATATATTTT,CASSFTPQSGGSSGNTIYF
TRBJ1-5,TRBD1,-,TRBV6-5,TGTGCCAGCAGTAAGACAGGGGGCCATCAGCCCCAGCATTTT,CASSKTGGHQPQHF
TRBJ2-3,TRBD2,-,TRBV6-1,TGTGCCAGCAGTGAAGTTACTAGCGGGAGAAATACGCAGTATTTT,CASSEVTSGRNTQYF